This T cell receptor (beta chain) stems from a study of blood T cell repertoires in COVID-19. Methods used by the authors: Cell counts per sample came from amplifying reference gene primers. Repertoires were generated with immunoSEQ multiplex PCR, while TCRdb's copy carries only in-frame clones and drops some. V and J calls and clone size come straight from that table; D and trimming were deduced from the DNA. This table holds 45,000 to 65,000 clones, roughly 74% found once. The germline gives CDR1 MDHEN, CDR2 SYDVKM. The CDR3 has 14 residues. The junction had 6 bases not matched to a gene; V was cut back by 5 bases and J by 5 bases.

The rearrangement links TRBV28 to TRBJ1-5, with 7 positions matching TRBD1. The receptor was derived from a human donor in a cohort sampled during active COVID-19. Sequencing was performed on peripheral blood. The CDR3 is CASSQGTEDQPQHF. The CDR3 DNA reads TGTGCCAGCAGTCAGGGGACAGAAGATCAGCCCCAGCATTTT. Full variable domain (outside the CDR3, taken from reference TRBV28 and TRBJ1-5): DVKVTQSSRYLVKRTGEKVFLECVQDMDHENMFWYRQDPGLGLRLIYFSYDVKMKEKGDIPEGYSVSREKKERFSLILESASTNQTSMYLCASSQGTEDQPQHFGDGTRLSIL.